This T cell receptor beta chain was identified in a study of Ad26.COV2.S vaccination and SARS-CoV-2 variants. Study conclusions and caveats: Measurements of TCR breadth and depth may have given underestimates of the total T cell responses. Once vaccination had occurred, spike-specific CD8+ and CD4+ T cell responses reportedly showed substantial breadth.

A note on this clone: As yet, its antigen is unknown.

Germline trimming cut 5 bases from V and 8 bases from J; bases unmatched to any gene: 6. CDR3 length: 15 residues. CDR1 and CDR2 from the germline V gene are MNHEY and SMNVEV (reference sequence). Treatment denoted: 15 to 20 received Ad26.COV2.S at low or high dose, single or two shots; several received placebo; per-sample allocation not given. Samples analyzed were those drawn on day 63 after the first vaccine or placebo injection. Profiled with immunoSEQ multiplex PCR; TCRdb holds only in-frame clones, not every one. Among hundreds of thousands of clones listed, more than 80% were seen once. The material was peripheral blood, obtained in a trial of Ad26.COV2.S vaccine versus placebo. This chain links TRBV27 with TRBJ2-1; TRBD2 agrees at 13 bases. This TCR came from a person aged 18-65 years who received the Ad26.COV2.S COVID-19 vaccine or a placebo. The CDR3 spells CASSRGLAGVDEQFF. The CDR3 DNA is TGTGCCAGCAGTCGTGGACTAGCGGGAGTGGATGAGCAGTTCTTC.